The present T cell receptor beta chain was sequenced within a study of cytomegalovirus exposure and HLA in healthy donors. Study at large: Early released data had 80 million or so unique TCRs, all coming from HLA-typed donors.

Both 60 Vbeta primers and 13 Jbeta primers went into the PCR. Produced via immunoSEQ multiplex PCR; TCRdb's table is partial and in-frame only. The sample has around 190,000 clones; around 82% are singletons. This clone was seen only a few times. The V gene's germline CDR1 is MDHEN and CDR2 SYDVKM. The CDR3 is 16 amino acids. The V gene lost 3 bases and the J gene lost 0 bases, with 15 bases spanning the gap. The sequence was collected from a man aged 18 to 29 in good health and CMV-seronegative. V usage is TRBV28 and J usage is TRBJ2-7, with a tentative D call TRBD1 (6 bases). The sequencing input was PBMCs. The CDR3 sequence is CASSLGFGQRSYEQYF. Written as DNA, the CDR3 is TGTGCCAGCAGTTTGGGCTTTGGACAGCGCTCCTACGAGCAGTACTTC. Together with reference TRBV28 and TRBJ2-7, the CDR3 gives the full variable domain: DVKVTQSSRYLVKRTGEKVFLECVQDMDHENMFWYRQDPGLGLRLIYFSYDVKMKEKGDIPEGYSVSREKKERFSLILESASTNQTSMYLCASSLGFGQRSYEQYFGPGTRLTVT.